The 14 T cell receptor beta chains given below trace back to one sample, sequenced in a study of tumor-infiltrating lymphocytes in primary liver carcinoma. Starting material for RNA and DNA co-extraction consisted of roughly 19-30 mg of unsorted bulk tissue. TCR beta cDNA was made from roughly 500 ng total RNA with a constant-region primer. For TCR beta, libraries were produced by three nested multiplex PCR rounds using slightly modified ARM-PCR. TRBV1-TRBV30 forward primers paired with a C-beta reverse primer were used in the first two PCR rounds, which ran roughly 10 cycles each. TCRdb reprocessed the multiplex PCR reads via MiXCR and lists one record per CDR3 protein. The data hold 55,000 to 65,000 distinct CDR3 sequences, with 71% observed a single time. Sequenced sample: liver tumor tissue from sampling region 2. Subset here: tumor region T2, inferior pole. Every receptor here comes from a middle-aged man with primary liver carcinoma and hepatitis B virus infection.

About this clonotype: A junction boundary mismatches the germline segment, possibly from a read error. The J gene is TRBJ1-6, the V gene TRBV11-1; D is perhaps TRBD1 (5 bases). The germline gives CDR1 SGHAT, CDR2 FQDESV (reference sequence). The CDR3 spans 13 residues. CDR3: CASSRTLVSPFRF. The CDR3 DNA sequence: TGTGCCAGCAGCCGGACACTGGTTTCACCCTTCCGCTTT.

This clonotype was observed a few times. Given a much more abundant clone one base away, this may be a read error. The chain combines TRBV6-6 with TRBJ2-4; the match to TRBD1 covers 10 bases. CDR1 MNHNY and CDR2 SVGAGI come from the germline V gene (reference sequence). The ends lost 5 bases at V and 1 base at J; junction bases unmatched: 2. The CDR3 is 15 amino acids. Written as DNA, the CDR3 is TGTGCCAGCAGTGGGACAGGGGTGGCCAAAAACATTCAGTACTTC. Translating gives CASSGTGVAKNIQYF.

In the case of this clonotype: The missing conserved phenylalanine or tryptophan at the end of this CDR3 makes a read error likely. The chain combines TRBV11-2 with TRBJ2-7; maybe TRBD1 (7 bases). This CDR3 is built from 15 residues. V lost 8 bases and J 1 base, leaving 18 bases between the germline ends. CDR1 and CDR2 (germline): SGHAT, FQNNGV. CDR3 region: CASCLNAGQSYEQYL. In DNA form, the CDR3 reads TGTGCCAGCTGCCTAAATGCGGGACAGTCCTACGAGCAGTACTTA.

This clonotype has a single count. The V gene is TRBV11-2, the J gene TRBJ2-2; D is perhaps TRBD1 or TRBD2 (6 bases each). Germline values: CDR1 SGHAT, CDR2 FQNNGV. V was clipped by 11 bases and J by 9 bases, with 31 bases between them. The CDR3 consists of 17 residues. CDR3 amino acids: CARCEPSGDRGSRELFF. CDR3 bases: TGTGCCCGCTGCGAACCATCAGGGGATCGGGGGTCACGGGAGCTGTTTTTT.

The sample holds a few counts of this clonotype. This sequence may be a read error, since a much larger clone differs from it by one base. The genes are TRBV13 and TRBJ1-1, with 7 bases that match TRBD1. The CDR3 extends over 13 amino acids. In germline, CDR1 is PRHDT, CDR2 FYEKMQ (reference sequence). The CDR3 sequence is CVSSLATGTEAFF. The CDR3 region has the DNA TGTGTCAGCAGCTTAGCGACAGGGACTGAAGCTTTCTTT.

Note on this clonotype: One junction end does not reproduce the germline sequence, and a read error may be involved. The V call is TRBV11-2, the J call TRBJ1-4; D is ambiguous. This CDR3 spans 16 amino acids. Germline V gene lookup returns CDR1 SGHAT and CDR2 FQNNGV. The CDR3 loop is CAYSKTPGGINEKLFF. In nucleotides, the CDR3 is TGTGCCTACAGCAAGACTCCAGGAGGAATAAATGAGAAACTGTTTTTT.

Only a few counts were recorded for this clonotype. The rearrangement links TRBV18 to TRBJ2-7; a possible D gene is TRBD1 (5 bases). Trimming left V 3 bases short and J 1 base short, with 7 bases between. Germline V gene lookup returns CDR1 KGHSH and CDR2 LQKENI. The CDR3 covers 13 residues. CDR3 coding DNA: TGTGCCAGCTCACCGACAGTTTCCTACGAGCAGTACTTC. Protein sequence: CASSPTVSYEQYF. The full variable domain, in which reference TRBV18 and TRBJ2-7 provide the parts outside the CDR3, is NAGVMQNPRHLVRRRGQEARLRCSPMKGHSHVYWYRQLPEEGLKFMVYLQKENIIDESGMPKERFSAEFPKEGPSILRIQQVVRGDSAAYFCASSPTVSYEQYFGPGTRLTVT.

A word on this clonotype: The junction shows a germline mismatch at one end, possibly a read error. The chain couples TRBV29-1 to TRBJ1-2; no definite D call. Germline V gene data show CDR1 as SQVTM and CDR2 as ANQGSEA. This CDR3 has 11 amino acids. The CDR3 nucleotides are TGCAGCGTTGTCTTCGAGAATGGCTACATCTTC. Encoded protein: CSVVFENGYIF.

To note about this clonotype: One end of the junction varies from germline; a read error may be responsible. The J gene is TRBJ2-3, the V gene TRBV4-1; maybe TRBD2 (5 bases). Germline-derived CDR1 and CDR2 are MGHRA and YSYEKL. This CDR3 is 14 amino acids long. The CDR3 coding sequence is TGCGCCATCAGCCTAGGACTCGACACAGATACGCAGTATTTT. It codes for CAISLGLDTDTQYF.

As concerns this clonotype: The CDR3 carries no conserved terminal phenylalanine or tryptophan, so it likely arises from a read error. No DNA is shown, since the ends of the CDR3 on it are uncertain; the CDR3 is the one TCRdb lists. This rearrangement joins TRBV11-2 to TRBJ2-7; the table's D call of TRBD2 was not tested on the DNA. The CDR3 is 14 amino acids in total, end residues counted. Germline V gene lookup returns CDR1 SGHAT and CDR2 FQNNGV. CDR3 residues: CASSRSGNRYEQNI.

Points on this clonotype: No conserved phenylalanine or tryptophan is present at the end of the CDR3, so a read error is the likely explanation. No DNA is shown, since the ends of the CDR3 on it are uncertain; the CDR3 is the one TCRdb lists. V and J are TRBV11-2 and TRBJ2-5; TRBD2, the D gene given by the table, was not confirmed from the DNA. Germline V lookup: CDR1 SGHAT, CDR2 FQNNGV. The CDR3 sequence runs 16 residues, both termini included. CDR3 sequence reads: CARSQTPSGEKETQYL.

The rearrangement links TRBV10-1 to TRBJ2-5; 10 bases are shared with TRBD1. V was clipped by 5 bases and J by 3 bases; unmatched bases: 3. The CDR3 extends over 14 amino acids. Germline CDR1 reads WNHNN; CDR2 reads SYGVQD (reference sequence). CDR3 sequence (DNA): TGCGCCAGCAGTCAGGACAGGGGGGAAGAGACCCAGTACTTC. Its translation: CASSQDRGEETQYF.

This clonotype has ten or more counts. The chain uses TRBV11-1 and TRBJ2-2; perhaps TRBD1 as D (5 bases). Germline V gives CDR1 SGHAT, CDR2 FQDESV (reference sequence). V gave up 4 bases and J gave up 6 bases, with 15 bases separating them. The CDR3 totals 15 residues. The CDR3 protein is CASSYTGPFSGELFF. The CDR3 nucleotides are TGTGCCAGCAGCTATACAGGACCTTTCTCCGGGGAGCTGTTTTTT.

J is TRBJ2-5 and V is TRBV29-1; tentative D call: TRBD2 (7 bases). Germline CDR1 is SQVTM and CDR2 is ANQGSEA. With 1 base removed from V and 4 bases from J, the gap between germline ends came to 16 bases. CDR3 size: 15 residues. CDR3 residues: CSVEADRGGAETQYF. As DNA, the CDR3 is TGCAGCGTTGAAGCGGATAGGGGGGGAGCAGAGACCCAGTACTTC. Looking up the rest from reference TRBV29-1 and TRBJ2-5 gives the full variable domain: SAVISQKPSRDICQRGTSLTIQCQVDSQVTMMFWYRQQPGQSLTLIATANQGSEATYESGFVIDKFPISRPNLTFSTLTVSNMSPEDSSIYLCSVEADRGGAETQYFGPGTRLLVL.